The TCR beta chain described here comes from a study of beta chain features in type 1 diabetes (dated by TCRdb to the late 2010s). In terms of the full investigation: Mean age, gender distribution, total cell number and subset yield were not different between patients and healthy donors. A total of 90 million to 140 million sorted cells were examined across all samples, and RNA yield correlated strongly with the number of cells per subset. In the study, recently diagnosed type 1 diabetes patients and matched healthy donors were compared on the TCRB repertoires of their sorted circulating CD4+ T cell subsets. Regulatory and stem cell-like memory subsets were isolated from only 8 patients and roughly 8 healthy donors, whereas naive and central memory subsets came from all 30 or so donors. Overall results and qualifications from the work: Patients with type 1 diabetes made fewer insertions and deleted more nucleotides at VDJ recombination sites, implying thymic rearrangement abnormalities. Sequencing cDNA rather than genomic DNA could over-represent highly expressing activated cells, although activation and CD3 levels did not differ between groups. A moderate but significant shortening of TCRB CDR3 length was observed in type 1 diabetes patients in all four CD4+ subsets. Shorter templates might be favored by PCR, yet because patient and control samples were amplified and corrected together, any such skew would affect both groups equally. HLA sub-analyses involved small numbers of individuals, so any influence of HLA type on TCRB rearrangement remained unresolved. Naive, central memory and regulatory TCRB repertoires appeared to be more alike among patients than among healthy donors.

The germline V gene (reference sequence) sets CDR1 to MNHEY and CDR2 to SMNVEV. Its CDR3 holds 15 amino acids, cysteine through phenylalanine. Just the 45-base CDR3 DNA is kept, in frame starting at base 1. For this chain, trimming is 5 bases at the V end and 0 bases at the J end, and the number of junction bases without a gene match is 7. This clone was detected only a few times. There is no known antigen for this receptor. Per-nucleotide qualities are absent, and no much larger clonotype sits a single base away. Each donor gave one peripheral blood draw, averaging roughly 120 mL, which was collected into heparinised tubes. Using a panel that included CD45RO, CCR7, CD25, CD127, CD95 and CD27, naive, central memory, regulatory and stem cell-like memory CD4+ T cells were sorted on a BD FACSAria II. Every sorted population had a purity above 95%. PBMCs were isolated immediately by Lymphoprep density gradient centrifugation and stained directly without culture. To minimize batch effects, samples were stained and sorted in pairs, one healthy donor with one patient per experiment.

All of the isolated RNA was reverse transcribed with the High Capacity cDNA Reverse Transcription Kit, so expressed TCRB transcripts were sequenced. Naive, central memory and regulatory T cell samples underwent deep immunoSEQ sequencing, averaging approximately 3.5 million total reads per sample. Sorted cells were lysed in RLT buffer, and RNA was extracted using DNase-treated RNeasy Micro or Mini kits according to cell number. Each cell subset was processed separately to prevent cross-contamination, with patient and healthy donor samples processed together. The immunoSEQ multiplex PCR was used to amplify TCRB sequences from cDNA, yielding 87-bp fragments that span the CDR3 region. The amplicons were sequenced using the Illumina HiSeq platform. For the original study's pipeline: PCR bias was computationally corrected using synthetic template baselines, reads within Hamming distance 2 were collapsed, and singletons that could not be merged were discarded. Reads were aligned against IMGT to assign V, D and J genes, CDR3 length and insertions or deletions at six rearrangement sites. Within each subset, clonotype counts were normalized to the number of sorted cells before true diversity and Gini coefficients were calculated with the tcR R package. Repertoire sharing was quantified using the overlap coefficient calculated on TCRB nucleotide sequences. Imported from immuneACCESS, the table was reduced by TCRdb to in-frame sequences with V and J called. These copies leave out some clones; in studies compared against another copy, an unresolved V gene accounts for under half, and the cause of the remainder is not known. D and trimming come from the DNA, and the V and J calls and clone size come from that table. The sample table holds some 220,000 clones, of which about 11% were seen once. In total, the top ten clones hold approximately 1.5% of the sample.

The material sequenced was central memory CD4+ T cells from blood. This TCR was recovered from a man between 18 and 29 years old in good health. The sequence links TRBV27 to TRBJ2-7, with 7 bases in between that match TRBD1. The DNA is TGTGCCAGCAGTAAACAGGGGCTGAACTCCTACGAGCAGTACTTC. This is translated as CASSKQGLNSYEQYF.